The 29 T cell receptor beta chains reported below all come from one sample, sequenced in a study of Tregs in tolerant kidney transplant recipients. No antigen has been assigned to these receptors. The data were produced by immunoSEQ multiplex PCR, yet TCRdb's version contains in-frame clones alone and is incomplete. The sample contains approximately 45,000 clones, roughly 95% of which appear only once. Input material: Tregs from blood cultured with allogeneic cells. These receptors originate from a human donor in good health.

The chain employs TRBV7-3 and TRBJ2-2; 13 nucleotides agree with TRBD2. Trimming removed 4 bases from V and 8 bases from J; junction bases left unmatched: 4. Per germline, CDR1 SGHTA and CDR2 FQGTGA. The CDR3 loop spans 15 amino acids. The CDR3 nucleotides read TGTGCCAGCAGCTGGGGACTAGCGGGGCAGGGGGAGCTGTTTTTT. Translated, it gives CASSWGLAGQGELFF. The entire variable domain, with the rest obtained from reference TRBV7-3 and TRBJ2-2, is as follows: GAGVSQTPSNKVTEKGKYVELRCDPISGHTALYWYRQSLGQGPEFLIYFQGTGAADDSGLPNDRFFAVRPEGSVSTLKIQRTERGDSAVYLCASSWGLAGQGELFFGEGSRLTVL.

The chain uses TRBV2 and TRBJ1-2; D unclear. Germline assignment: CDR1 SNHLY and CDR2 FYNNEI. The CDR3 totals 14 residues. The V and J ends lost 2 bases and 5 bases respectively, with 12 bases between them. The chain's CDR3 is CASSEWVRRYGYTF. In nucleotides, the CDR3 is TGTGCCAGCAGTGAATGGGTCAGGAGGTATGGCTACACCTTC.

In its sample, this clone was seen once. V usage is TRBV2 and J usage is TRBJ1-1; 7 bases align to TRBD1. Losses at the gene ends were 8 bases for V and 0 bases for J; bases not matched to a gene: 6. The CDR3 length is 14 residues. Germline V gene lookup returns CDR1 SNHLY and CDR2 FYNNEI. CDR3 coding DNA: TGTGCCAGCGGAAGGGACAGATTGAACACTGAAGCTTTCTTT. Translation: CASGRDRLNTEAFF.

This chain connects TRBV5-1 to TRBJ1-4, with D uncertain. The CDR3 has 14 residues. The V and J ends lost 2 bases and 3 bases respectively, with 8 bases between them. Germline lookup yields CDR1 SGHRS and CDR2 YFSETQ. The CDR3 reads CASSFGGPNEKLFF. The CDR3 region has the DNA TGCGCCAGCAGCTTCGGAGGGCCTAATGAAAAACTGTTTTTT.

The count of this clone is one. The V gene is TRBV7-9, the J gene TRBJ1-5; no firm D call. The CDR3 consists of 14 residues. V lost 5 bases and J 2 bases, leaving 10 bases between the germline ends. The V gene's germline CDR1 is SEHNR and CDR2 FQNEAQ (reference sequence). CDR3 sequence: CASSPTGGNQPQHF. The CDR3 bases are TGTGCCAGCAGCCCGACTGGGGGCAATCAGCCCCAGCATTTT. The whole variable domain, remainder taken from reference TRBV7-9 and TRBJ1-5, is DTGVSQNPRHKITKRGQNVTFRCDPISEHNRLYWYRQTLGQGPEFLTYFQNEAQLEKSRLLSDRFSAERPKGSFSTLEIQRTEQGDSAMYLCASSPTGGNQPQHFGDGTRLSIL.

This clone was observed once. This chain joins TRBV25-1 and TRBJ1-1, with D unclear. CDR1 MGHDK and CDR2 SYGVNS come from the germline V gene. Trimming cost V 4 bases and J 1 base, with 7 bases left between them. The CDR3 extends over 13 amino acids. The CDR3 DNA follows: TGTGCCAGCAGTGTTTATAAGAACACTGAAGCTTTCTTT. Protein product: CASSVYKNTEAFF.

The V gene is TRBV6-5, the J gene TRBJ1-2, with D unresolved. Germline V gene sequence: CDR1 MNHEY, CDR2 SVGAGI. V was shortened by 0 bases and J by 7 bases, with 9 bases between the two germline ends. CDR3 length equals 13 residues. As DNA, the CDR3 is TGTGCCAGCAGTTACTCGAGGGAAGGTGGCTACACCTTC. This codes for CASSYSREGGYTF.

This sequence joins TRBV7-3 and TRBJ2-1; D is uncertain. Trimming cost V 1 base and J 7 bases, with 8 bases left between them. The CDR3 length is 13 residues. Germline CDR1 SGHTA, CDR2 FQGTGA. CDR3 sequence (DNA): TGTGCCAGCAGCTTAAGCGCCTCAAATGAGCAGTTCTTC. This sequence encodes CASSLSASNEQFF.

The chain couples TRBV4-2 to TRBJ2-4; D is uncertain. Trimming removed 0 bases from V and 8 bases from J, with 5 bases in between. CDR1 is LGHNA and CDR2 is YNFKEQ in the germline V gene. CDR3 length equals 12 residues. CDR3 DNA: TGTGCCAGCAGCCAAGATTTGGACATTCAGTACTTC. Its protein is CASSQDLDIQYF.

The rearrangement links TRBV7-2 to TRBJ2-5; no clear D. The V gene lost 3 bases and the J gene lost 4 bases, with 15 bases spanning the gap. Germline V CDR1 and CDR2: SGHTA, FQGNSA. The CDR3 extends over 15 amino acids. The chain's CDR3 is CASSFGSLRSETQYF. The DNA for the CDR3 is TGTGCCAGCAGCTTCGGCTCCCTCAGGTCAGAGACCCAGTACTTC.

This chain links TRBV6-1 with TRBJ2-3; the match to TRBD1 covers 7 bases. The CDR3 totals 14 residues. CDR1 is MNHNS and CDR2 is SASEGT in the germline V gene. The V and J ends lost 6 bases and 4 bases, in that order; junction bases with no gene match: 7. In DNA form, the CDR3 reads TGTGCCAGCAGCGGACAGGCAGGGGCAGATACGCAGTATTTT. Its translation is CASSGQAGADTQYF.

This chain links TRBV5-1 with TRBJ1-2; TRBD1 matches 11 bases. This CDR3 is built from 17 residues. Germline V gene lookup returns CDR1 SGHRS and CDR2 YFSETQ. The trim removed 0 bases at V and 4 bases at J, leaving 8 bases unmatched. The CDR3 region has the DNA TGCGCCAGCAGCTTGGCGAACCCGGGACAGGGGGGCTATGGCTACACCTTC. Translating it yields CASSLANPGQGGYGYTF.

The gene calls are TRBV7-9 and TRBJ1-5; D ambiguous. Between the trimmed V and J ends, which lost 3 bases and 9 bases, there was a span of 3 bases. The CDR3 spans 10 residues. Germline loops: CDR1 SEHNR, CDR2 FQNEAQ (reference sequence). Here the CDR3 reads CASSFRPQHF. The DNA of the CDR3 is TGTGCCAGCAGCTTTAGGCCCCAGCATTTT.

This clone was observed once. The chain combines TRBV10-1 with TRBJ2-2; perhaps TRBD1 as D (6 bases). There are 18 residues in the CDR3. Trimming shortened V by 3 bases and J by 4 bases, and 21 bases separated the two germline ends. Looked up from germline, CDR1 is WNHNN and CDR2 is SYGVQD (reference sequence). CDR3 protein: CASSDWTAIAGGTGELFF. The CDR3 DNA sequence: TGCGCCAGCAGTGACTGGACAGCGATCGCCGGTGGCACCGGGGAGCTGTTTTTT.

CDR3 region: CASSLHRSEQYF. DNA of the CDR3: TGTGCCAGCAGCCTCCACCGCAGCGAGCAGTACTTC. This chain links TRBV7-2 with TRBJ2-7; no clear D. The germline V gene has CDR1 SGHTA and CDR2 FQGNSA. Trimming stripped 5 bases from V and 6 bases from J, with 11 bases between. CDR3 size: 12 residues. The full variable domain, its missing parts supplied by reference TRBV7-2 and TRBJ2-7, is GAGVSQSPSNKVTEKGKDVELRCDPISGHTALYWYRQSLGQGLEFLIYFQGNSAPDKSGLPSDRFSAERTGGSVSTLTIQRTQQEDSAVYLCASSLHRSEQYFGPGTRLTVT.

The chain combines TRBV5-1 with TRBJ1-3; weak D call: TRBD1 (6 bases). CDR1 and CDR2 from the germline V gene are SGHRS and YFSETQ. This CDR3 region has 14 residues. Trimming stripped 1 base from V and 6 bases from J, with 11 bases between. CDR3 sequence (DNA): TGCGCCAGCAGCTTGACAGGGACTGTAAACACCATATATTTT. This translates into CASSLTGTVNTIYF. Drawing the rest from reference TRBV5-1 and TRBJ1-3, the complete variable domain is KAGVTQTPRYLIKTRGQQVTLSCSPISGHRSVSWYQQTPGQGLQFLFEYFSETQRNKGNFPGRFSGRQFSNSRSEMNVSTLELGDSALYLCASSLTGTVNTIYFGEGSWLTVV.

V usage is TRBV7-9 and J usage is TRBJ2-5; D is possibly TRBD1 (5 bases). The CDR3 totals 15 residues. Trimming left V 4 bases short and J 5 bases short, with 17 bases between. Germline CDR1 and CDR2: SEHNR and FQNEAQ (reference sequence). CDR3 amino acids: CASSWPKGAGETQYF. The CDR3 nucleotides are TGTGCCAGCAGCTGGCCAAAAGGGGCTGGTGAGACCCAGTACTTC.

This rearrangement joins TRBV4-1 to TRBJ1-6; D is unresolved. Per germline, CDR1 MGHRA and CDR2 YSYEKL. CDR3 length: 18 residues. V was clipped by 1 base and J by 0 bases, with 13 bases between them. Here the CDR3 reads CASSQVQTALSYNSPLHF. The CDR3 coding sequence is TGCGCCAGCAGCCAAGTCCAGACGGCCCTCTCCTATAATTCACCCCTCCACTTT.

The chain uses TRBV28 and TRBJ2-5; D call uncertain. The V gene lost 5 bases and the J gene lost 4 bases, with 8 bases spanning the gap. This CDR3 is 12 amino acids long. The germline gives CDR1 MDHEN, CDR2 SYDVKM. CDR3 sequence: CASSEKGETQYF. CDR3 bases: TGTGCCAGCAGTGAGAAGGGAGAGACCCAGTACTTC. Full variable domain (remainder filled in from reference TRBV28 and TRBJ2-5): DVKVTQSSRYLVKRTGEKVFLECVQDMDHENMFWYRQDPGLGLRLIYFSYDVKMKEKGDIPEGYSVSREKKERFSLILESASTNQTSMYLCASSEKGETQYFGPGTRLLVL.

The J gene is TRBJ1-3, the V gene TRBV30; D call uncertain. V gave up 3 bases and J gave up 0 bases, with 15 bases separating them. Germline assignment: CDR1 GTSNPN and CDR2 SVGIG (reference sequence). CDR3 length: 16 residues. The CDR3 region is CAWRPPRGDSGNTIYF. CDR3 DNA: TGTGCCTGGAGGCCCCCGCGGGGTGACTCTGGAAACACCATATATTTT.

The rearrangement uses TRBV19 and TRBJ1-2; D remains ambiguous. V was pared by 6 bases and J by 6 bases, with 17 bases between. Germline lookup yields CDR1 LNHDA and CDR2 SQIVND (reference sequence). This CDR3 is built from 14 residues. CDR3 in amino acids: CASSPTGIFNGYTF. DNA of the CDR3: TGTGCCAGTAGCCCAACCGGGATTTTTAATGGCTACACCTTC.

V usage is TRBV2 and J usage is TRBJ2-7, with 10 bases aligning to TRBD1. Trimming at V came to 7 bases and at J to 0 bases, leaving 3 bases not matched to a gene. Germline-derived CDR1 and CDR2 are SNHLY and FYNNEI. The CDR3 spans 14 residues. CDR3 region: CASTGQGFSYEQYF. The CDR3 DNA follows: TGTGCCAGCACGGGACAGGGGTTCTCCTACGAGCAGTACTTC. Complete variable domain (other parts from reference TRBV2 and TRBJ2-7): EPEVTQTPSHQVTQMGQEVILRCVPISNHLYFYWYRQILGQKVEFLVSFYNNEISEKSEIFDDQFSVERPDGSNFTLKIRSTKLEDSAMYFCASTGQGFSYEQYFGPGTRLTVT.

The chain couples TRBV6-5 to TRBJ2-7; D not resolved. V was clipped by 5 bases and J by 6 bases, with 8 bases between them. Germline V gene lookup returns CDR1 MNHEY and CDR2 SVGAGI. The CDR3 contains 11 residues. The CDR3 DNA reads TGTGCCAGCAGTAACGGTCGCGAGCAGTACTTC. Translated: CASSNGREQYF.

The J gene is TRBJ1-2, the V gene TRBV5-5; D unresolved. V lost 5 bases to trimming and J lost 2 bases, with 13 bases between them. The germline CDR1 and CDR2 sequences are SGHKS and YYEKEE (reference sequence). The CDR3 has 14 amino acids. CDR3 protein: CASRELGGNYGYTF. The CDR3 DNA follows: TGTGCCAGCAGAGAGTTGGGTGGGAACTATGGCTACACCTTC.

CDR3 DNA sequence: TGTGCCAGCAGTGGGTCGACAGGGGGGTGGAATGAAAAACTGTTTTTT. Protein sequence: CASSGSTGGWNEKLFF. The J gene is TRBJ1-4, the V gene TRBV27, with 9 bases matching TRBD1. Trimming cost V 5 bases and J 5 bases; bases outside gene matches: 9. The CDR3 length is 16 residues. In germline, CDR1 is MNHEY, CDR2 SMNVEV (reference sequence).

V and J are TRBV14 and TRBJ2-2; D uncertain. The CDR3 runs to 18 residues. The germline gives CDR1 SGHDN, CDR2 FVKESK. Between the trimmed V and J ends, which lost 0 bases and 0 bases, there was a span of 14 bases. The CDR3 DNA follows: TGTGCCAGCAGCCAAGATTGGCGCGCTTTCGCGAACACCGGGGAGCTGTTTTTT. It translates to CASSQDWRAFANTGELFF.

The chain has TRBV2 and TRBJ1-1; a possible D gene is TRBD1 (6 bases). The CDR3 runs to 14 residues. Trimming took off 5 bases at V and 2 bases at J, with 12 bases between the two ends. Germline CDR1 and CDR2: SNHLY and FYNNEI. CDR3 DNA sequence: TGTGCCAGCAGTCCCCGGGGGCCAAACACTGAAGCTTTCTTT. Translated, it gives CASSPRGPNTEAFF.

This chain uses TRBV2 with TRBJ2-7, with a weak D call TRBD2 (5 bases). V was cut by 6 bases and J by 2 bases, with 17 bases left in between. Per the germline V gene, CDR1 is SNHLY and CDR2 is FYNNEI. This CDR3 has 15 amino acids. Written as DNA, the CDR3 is TGTGCCAGCAGACGACTACTCCCGGGCCCCTACGAGCAGTACTTC. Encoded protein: CASRRLLPGPYEQYF. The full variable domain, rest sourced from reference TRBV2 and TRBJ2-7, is EPEVTQTPSHQVTQMGQEVILRCVPISNHLYFYWYRQILGQKVEFLVSFYNNEISEKSEIFDDQFSVERPDGSNFTLKIRSTKLEDSAMYFCASRRLLPGPYEQYFGPGTRLTVT.

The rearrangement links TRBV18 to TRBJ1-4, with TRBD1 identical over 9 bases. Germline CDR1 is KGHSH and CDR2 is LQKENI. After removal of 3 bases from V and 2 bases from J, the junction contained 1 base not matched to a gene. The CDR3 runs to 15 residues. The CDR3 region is CASSPGQGTNEKLFF. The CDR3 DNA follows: TGTGCCAGCTCACCCGGACAGGGGACTAATGAAAAACTGTTTTTT.